This T cell receptor beta chain was profiled in a study of T cell changes during pregnancy in multiple sclerosis. Trimming took off 5 bases at V and 0 bases at J, with 10 bases between the two ends. The germline CDR1 and CDR2 sequences are LNHDA and SQIVND (reference sequence). The CDR3 runs 15 residues. Sequencing used immunoSEQ multiplex PCR; TCRdb keeps in-frame clones, though not all of them. The profile shows tens of thousands of clones, 80% to 95% of them singletons. The TCR comes from a female donor in good health, enrolled as a control in a pregnancy study. J is TRBJ2-2 and V is TRBV19; the D gene is possibly TRBD2 (5 bases). The material was peripheral blood, obtained in the third trimester of pregnancy. CDR3 sequence: CASSWQRSNTGELFF. The CDR3 coding sequence is TGTGCCAGTAGTTGGCAGCGGTCGAACACCGGGGAGCTGTTTTTT.